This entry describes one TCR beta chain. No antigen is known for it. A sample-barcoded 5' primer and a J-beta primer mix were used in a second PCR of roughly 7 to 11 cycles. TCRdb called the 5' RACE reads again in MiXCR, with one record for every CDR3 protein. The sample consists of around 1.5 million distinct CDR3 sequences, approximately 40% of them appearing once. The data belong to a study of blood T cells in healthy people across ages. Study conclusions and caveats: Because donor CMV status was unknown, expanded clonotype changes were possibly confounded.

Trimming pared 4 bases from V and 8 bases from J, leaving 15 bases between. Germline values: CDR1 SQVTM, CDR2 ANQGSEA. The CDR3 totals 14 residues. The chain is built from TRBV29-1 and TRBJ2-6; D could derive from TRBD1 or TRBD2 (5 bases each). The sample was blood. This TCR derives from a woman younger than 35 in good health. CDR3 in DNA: TGCAGCGTTGTTGGGGGATCAGGGACCAACGTCCTGACTTTC. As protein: CSVVGGSGTNVLTF. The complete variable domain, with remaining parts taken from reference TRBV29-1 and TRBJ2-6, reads SAVISQKPSRDICQRGTSLTIQCQVDSQVTMMFWYRQQPGQSLTLIATANQGSEATYESGFVIDKFPISRPNLTFSTLTVSNMSPEDSSIYLCSVVGGSGTNVLTFGAGSRLTVL.